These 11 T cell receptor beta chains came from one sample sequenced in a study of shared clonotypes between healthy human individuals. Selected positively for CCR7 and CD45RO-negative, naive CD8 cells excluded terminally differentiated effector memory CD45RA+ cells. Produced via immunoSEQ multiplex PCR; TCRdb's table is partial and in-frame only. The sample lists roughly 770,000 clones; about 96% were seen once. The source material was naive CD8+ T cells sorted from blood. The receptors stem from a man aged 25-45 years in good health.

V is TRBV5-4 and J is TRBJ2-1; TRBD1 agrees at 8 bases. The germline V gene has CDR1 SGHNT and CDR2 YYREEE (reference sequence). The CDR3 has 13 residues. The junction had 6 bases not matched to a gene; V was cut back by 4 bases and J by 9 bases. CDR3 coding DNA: TGTGCCAGCAGCGACAGGGGTGGGAGTGAGCAGTTCTTC. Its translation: CASSDRGGSEQFF.

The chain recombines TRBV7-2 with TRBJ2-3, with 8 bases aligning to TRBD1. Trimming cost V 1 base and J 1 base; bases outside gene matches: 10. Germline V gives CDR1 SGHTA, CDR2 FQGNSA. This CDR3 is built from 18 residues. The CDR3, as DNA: TGTGCCAGCAGCTTAGTCCAGGGGGCTGGTCGGGGCACAGATACGCAGTATTTT. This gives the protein CASSLVQGAGRGTDTQYF.

CDR3 nucleotides: TGCAGCCTTGTTCCCAGGGGTTTCGGAGAGACCCAGTACTTC. Encoded protein: CSLVPRGFGETQYF. This sequence joins TRBV29-1 and TRBJ2-5, with D possibly being TRBD1 (6 bases). CDR3 size: 14 residues. CDR1 is SQVTM, CDR2 ANQGSEA, per germline. V gave up 8 bases and J gave up 4 bases, with 20 bases separating them.

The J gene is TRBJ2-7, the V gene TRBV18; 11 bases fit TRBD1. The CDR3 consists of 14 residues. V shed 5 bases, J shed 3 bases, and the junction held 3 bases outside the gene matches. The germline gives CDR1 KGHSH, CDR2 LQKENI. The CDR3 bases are TGTGCCAGCTCAGCAGGGACAGGGGGCTACGAGCAGTACTTC. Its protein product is CASSAGTGGYEQYF.

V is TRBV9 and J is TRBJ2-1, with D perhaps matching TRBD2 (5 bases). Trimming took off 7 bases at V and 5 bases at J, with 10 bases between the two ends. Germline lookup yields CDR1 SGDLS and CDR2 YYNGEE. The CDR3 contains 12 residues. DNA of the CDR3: TGTGCCAGCGGTACGGGAAACAATGAGCAGTTCTTC. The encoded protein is CASGTGNNEQFF.

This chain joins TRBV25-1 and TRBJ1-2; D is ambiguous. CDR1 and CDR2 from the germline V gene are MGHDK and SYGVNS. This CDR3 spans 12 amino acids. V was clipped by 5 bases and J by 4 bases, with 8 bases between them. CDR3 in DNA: TGTGCCAGCAGTTCTGGGGTCTATGGCTACACCTTC. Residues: CASSSGVYGYTF.

CDR3 coding DNA: TGTGCCAGCAGTTCTTCCTTTAGCGGGAGATCCTACAATGAGCAGTTCTTC. Its translation: CASSSSFSGRSYNEQFF. This sequence joins TRBV28 and TRBJ2-1; 9 nucleotides align to TRBD2. The J segment lost 1 base and the V segment lost 4 bases, leaving 8 bases of the junction unmatched. The length of the CDR3 is 17 residues. Looked up from germline, CDR1 is MDHEN and CDR2 is SYDVKM.

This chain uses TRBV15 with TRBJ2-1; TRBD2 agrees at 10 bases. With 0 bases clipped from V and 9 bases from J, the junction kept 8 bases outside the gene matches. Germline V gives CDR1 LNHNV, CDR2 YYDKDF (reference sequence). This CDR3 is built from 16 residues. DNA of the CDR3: TGTGCCACCAGCAGAGATAAACTAGCGGGATTGTTTGAGCAGTTCTTC. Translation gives CATSRDKLAGLFEQFF.

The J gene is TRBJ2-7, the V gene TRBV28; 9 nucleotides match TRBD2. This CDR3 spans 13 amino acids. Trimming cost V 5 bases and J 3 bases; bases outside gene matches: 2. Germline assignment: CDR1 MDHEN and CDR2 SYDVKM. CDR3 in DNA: TGTGCCAGCAGTAGTAGCGGGAGCTACGAGCAGTACTTC. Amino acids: CASSSSGSYEQYF.

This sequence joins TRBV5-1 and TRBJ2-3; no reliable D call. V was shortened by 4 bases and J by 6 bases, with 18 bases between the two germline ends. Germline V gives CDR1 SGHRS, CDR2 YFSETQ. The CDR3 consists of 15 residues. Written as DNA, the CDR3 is TGCGCCAGCAGCCTCCTGACCGAGCGCCCCGATACGCAGTATTTT. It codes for CASSLLTERPDTQYF.

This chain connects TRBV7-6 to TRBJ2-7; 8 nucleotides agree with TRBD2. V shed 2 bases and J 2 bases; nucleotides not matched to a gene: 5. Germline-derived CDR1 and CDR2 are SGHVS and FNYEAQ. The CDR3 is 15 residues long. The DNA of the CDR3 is TGTGCCAGCAGCTTAAGAACGGGAGGGGCCTACGAGCAGTACTTC. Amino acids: CASSLRTGGAYEQYF.